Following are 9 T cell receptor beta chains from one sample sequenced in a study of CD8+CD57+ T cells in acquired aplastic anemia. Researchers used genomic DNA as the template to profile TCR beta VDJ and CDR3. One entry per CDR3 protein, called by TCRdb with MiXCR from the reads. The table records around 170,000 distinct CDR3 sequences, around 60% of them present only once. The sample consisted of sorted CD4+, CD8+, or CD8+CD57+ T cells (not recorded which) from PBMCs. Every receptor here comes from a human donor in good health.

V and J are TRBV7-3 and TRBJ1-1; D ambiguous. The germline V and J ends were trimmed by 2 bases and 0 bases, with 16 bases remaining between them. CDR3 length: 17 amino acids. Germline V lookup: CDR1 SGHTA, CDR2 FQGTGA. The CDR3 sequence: CASSLVVGVLMNTEAFF. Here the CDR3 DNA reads TGTGCCAGCAGCTTAGTGGTTGGGGTCCTGATGAACACTGAAGCTTTCTTT.

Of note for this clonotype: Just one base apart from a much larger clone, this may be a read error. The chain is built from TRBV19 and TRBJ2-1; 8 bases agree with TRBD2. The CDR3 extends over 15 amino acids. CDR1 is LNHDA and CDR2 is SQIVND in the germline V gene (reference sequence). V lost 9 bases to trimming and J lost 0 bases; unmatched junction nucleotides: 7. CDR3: CASNDLAGSYNEQFF. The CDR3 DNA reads TGTGCCAGCAATGACCTAGCGGGCTCCTACAATGAGCAGTTCTTC.

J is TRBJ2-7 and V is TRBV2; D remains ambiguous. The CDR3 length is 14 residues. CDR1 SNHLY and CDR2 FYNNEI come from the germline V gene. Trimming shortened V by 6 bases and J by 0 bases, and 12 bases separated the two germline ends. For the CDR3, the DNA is TGTGCCAGCAGCCAAGACTCGACCTCCTACGAGCAGTACTTC. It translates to CASSQDSTSYEQYF.

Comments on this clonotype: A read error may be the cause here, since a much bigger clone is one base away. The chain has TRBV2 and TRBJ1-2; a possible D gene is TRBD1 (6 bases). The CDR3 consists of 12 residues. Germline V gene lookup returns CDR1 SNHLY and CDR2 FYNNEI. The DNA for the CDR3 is TGTGCCAGCAGTGGACAGGCGTATGGCTGCACCTTC. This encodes CASSGQAYGCTF.

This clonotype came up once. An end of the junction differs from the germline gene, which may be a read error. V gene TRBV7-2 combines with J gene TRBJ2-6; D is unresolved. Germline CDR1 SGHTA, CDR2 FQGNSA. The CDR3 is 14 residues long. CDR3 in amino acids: CASSQTPGANVLTF. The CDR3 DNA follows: TGCGCCAGCAGCCAGACCCCGGGGGCCAACGTCCTGACTTTC.

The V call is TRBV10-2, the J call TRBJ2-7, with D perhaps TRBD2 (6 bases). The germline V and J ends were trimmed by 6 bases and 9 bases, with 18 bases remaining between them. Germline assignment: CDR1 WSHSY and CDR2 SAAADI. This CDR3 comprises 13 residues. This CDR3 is CASRRTTDTSQYF. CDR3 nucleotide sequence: TGCGCCAGCAGGCGGACTACCGATACGTCGCAGTACTTC.

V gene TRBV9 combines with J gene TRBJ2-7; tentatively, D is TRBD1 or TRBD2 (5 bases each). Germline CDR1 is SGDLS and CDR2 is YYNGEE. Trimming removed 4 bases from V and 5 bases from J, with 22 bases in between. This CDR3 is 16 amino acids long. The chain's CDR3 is CASSPGGRRGIHEQYF. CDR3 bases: TGTGCCAGCAGCCCAGGAGGACGTCGGGGCATCCACGAGCAGTACTTC.

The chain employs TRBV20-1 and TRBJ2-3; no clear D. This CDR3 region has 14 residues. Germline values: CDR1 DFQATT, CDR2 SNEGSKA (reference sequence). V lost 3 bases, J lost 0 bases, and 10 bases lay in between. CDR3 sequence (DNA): TGCAGTGCTAGTGGAGTCGATAGCACAGATACGCAGTATTTT. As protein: CSASGVDSTDTQYF.

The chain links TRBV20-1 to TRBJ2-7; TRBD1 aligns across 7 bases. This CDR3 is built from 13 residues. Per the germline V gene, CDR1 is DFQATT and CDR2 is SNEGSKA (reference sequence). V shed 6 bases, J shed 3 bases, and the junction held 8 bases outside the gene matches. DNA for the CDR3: TGCAGTGCCCATCGGGACAGATTCTACGAGCAGTACTTC. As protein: CSAHRDRFYEQYF.